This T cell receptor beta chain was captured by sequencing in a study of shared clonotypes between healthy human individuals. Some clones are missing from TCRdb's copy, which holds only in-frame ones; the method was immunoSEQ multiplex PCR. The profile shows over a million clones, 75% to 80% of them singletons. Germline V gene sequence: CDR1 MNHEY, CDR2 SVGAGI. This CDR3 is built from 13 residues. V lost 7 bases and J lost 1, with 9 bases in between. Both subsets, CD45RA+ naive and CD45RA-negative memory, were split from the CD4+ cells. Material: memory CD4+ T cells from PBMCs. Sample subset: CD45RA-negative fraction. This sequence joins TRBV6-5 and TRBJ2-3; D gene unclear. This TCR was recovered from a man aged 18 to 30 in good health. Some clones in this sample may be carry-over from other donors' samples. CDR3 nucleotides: TGTGCCAGCATGGTCACTGGCACAGATACGCAGTATTTT. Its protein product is CASMVTGTDTQYF.